These 6 T cell receptor beta chains share one sample of origin, sequenced in a study of blood T cell repertoires in COVID-19 (dated by TCRdb to 2019 to 2021). Receptor amplification or capture employed the immunoSEQ multiplex PCR assay. The table comes from immuneACCESS by way of TCRdb, which keeps in-frame sequences with V and J called. Part of the clones is missing from these tables; in studies checked, under half for an unresolved V gene and the rest for unknown reasons. Counted in this sample were a few hundred thousand clones; about 85% of them appeared once. The ten largest make up roughly 20% of the sample. Specimen: PBMCs or T cells enriched from blood (not recorded which). The receptors here all came from a man in his forties who had recovered from COVID-19.

The chain joins TRBV6-5 to TRBJ2-2; 7 positions agree with TRBD1. Germline CDR1 reads MNHEY; CDR2 reads SVGAGI. The length of the CDR3 is 14 residues. J gave up 2 bases and V 11 bases, and 8 bases lay outside the gene matches. The CDR3 here is CACTGTVNTGELFF. CDR3 bases: TGTGCCTGCACCGGGACAGTCAACACCGGGGAGCTGTTTTTT.

The chain carries TRBV6-6 and TRBJ2-7; no firm D call. V lost 6 bases, J lost 6 bases, and 9 bases lay in between. The CDR3 runs 11 residues. Germline V gene data show CDR1 as MNHNY and CDR2 as SVGAGI (reference sequence). The chain's CDR3 is CASRTAGEQYF. In nucleotides, the CDR3 is TGTGCCAGCAGAACTGCTGGCGAGCAGTACTTC.

The rearrangement links TRBV2 to TRBJ1-1; TRBD1 matches 7 bases. Looked up from germline, CDR1 is SNHLY and CDR2 is FYNNEI. J was trimmed by 10 bases and V by 7 bases; bases with no gene match: 12. The CDR3 consists of 13 residues. CDR3 region: CASTAYKTGRAFF. CDR3 DNA: TGTGCCAGCACCGCCTATAAGACAGGGCGAGCTTTCTTT.

This chain links TRBV25-1 with TRBJ1-6; 8 bases are shared with TRBD1. V lost 4 bases, J lost 7 bases, and 0 bases stayed unmatched. Looked up from germline, CDR1 is MGHDK and CDR2 is SYGVNS. This CDR3 region has 13 residues. In DNA form, the CDR3 reads TGTGCCAGCAGTGCAGGGGGCAATTCACCCCTCCACTTT. Its protein is CASSAGGNSPLHF.

The chain employs TRBV10-3 and TRBJ2-7, with TRBD2 matching over 7 bases. Trimming at V came to 0 bases and at J to 3 bases, leaving 14 bases not matched to a gene. Germline V gene lookup returns CDR1 ENHRY and CDR2 SYGVKD. The CDR3 is made up of 18 amino acids. This CDR3 is CAISESISAGSRGYEQYF. CDR3 in DNA: TGTGCCATCAGTGAGTCGATATCAGCGGGATCAAGAGGCTACGAGCAGTACTTC.

The chain is built from TRBV21-1 and TRBJ1-5; TRBD1, as called in the table, went unchecked against the DNA. TRBV21-1 has pseudogene status. This CDR3 region has 14 residues. As DNA, the CDR3 is TGTGCCAGCACTTTGCAGGGGGTGGGACAGCCCCAGCATTTT. This gives the protein CASTLQGVGQPQHF.